Listed below are T cell receptor beta chains from one sample, sequenced in a study of T cells in narcolepsy. Repertoires were generated with immunoSEQ multiplex PCR, while TCRdb's copy carries only in-frame clones and drops some. The sample contains tens of thousands of clones, roughly four fifths of which appear only once. The sequenced material came from CD45RA- memory CD4+ T cells from PBMCs. The receptors here all came from a human donor with narcolepsy. Both conserved end residues are part of each CDR3. A D gene is named only where the DNA matches it firmly. Clone sizes are given selectively: once, few, many, or a class where the clone is expanded.

v_call	d_call	j_call	clone_size	cdr3_aa	cdr3_nt
TRBV29-1	NA	TRBJ2-3	NA	CSVVGLGTDTQYF	TGCAGCGTAGTGGGTTTGGGGACAGATACGCAGTATTTT
TRBV6-1	NA	TRBJ1-4	NA	CASRREGEKLFF	TGTGCCAGCAGACGTGAGGGTGAAAAACTGTTTTTT
TRBV5-6	NA	TRBJ1-3	NA	CASSLLLAVTEIGNTIYF	TGTGCCAGCAGCTTGTTGTTGGCAGTGACGGAGATTGGAAACACCATATATTTT
TRBV15	NA	TRBJ1-1	NA	CATSYRGGRMNTEAFF	TGTGCCACCAGCTATAGGGGGGGAAGGATGAACACTGAAGCTTTCTTT
TRBV5-6	TRBD2	TRBJ2-7	NA	CASSRLAGGSYEQYF	TGTGCCAGCAGCAGACTAGCGGGGGGCTCCTACGAGCAGTACTTC
TRBV9	NA	TRBJ2-6	NA	CASSVGLFPGANVLTF	TGTGCCAGCAGCGTAGGACTGTTCCCTGGGGCCAACGTCCTGACTTTC
TRBV6-5	NA	TRBJ1-4	once	CASSWAGKLFF	TGTGCCAGCAGTTGGGCGGGAAAACTGTTTTTT
TRBV29-1	TRBD2	TRBJ2-5	NA	CSVGGGLQETQYF	TGCAGCGTGGGGGGGGGTTTACAAGAGACCCAGTACTTC
TRBV2	TRBD1	TRBJ1-6	NA	CASSEWGQGGSPLHF	TGTGCCAGCAGTGAGTGGGGACAGGGCGGTTCACCCCTCCACTTT
TRBV7-3	NA	TRBJ1-5	NA	CASKTKGSQPQHF	TGTGCCAGCAAGACAAAGGGAAGTCAGCCCCAGCATTTT
TRBV5-4	NA	TRBJ1-4	NA	CASSFEGTKDEKLFF	TGTGCCAGCAGCTTTGAAGGGACTAAGGATGAAAAACTGTTTTTT
TRBV19	NA	TRBJ1-4	NA	CASIDGATNEKLFF	TGTGCCAGCATAGACGGCGCAACTAATGAAAAACTGTTTTTT
TRBV9	NA	TRBJ2-7	NA	CASSVGAGPYEQYF	TGTGCCAGCAGCGTAGGGGCGGGCCCTTACGAGCAGTACTTC
TRBV6-5	NA	TRBJ2-7	NA	CASGSGSYEQYF	TGTGCCAGCGGCAGCGGCTCCTACGAGCAGTACTTC
TRBV10-3	TRBD1	TRBJ2-1	NA	CAISESRTGGNEQFF	TGTGCCATCAGTGAGTCGAGGACAGGGGGCAATGAGCAGTTCTTC
TRBV19	NA	TRBJ1-2	NA	CASSGHRVMEYGYTF	TGTGCCAGTAGTGGGCACAGGGTCATGGAATATGGCTACACCTTC
TRBV18	NA	TRBJ1-5	NA	CASSPGRTGSGWYSNQPQHF	TGTGCCAGCTCACCGGGGCGGACGGGAAGCGGTTGGTATAGCAATCAGCCCCAGCATTTT
TRBV2	NA	TRBJ2-2	NA	CASSELIKGTGELFF	TGTGCCAGCAGTGAATTGATAAAGGGGACCGGGGAGCTGTTTTTT
TRBV5-1	TRBD1	TRBJ1-2	NA	CASSPSTGIDGYTF	TGCGCCAGCAGCCCGTCGACAGGGATCGATGGCTACACCTTC
TRBV14	NA	TRBJ1-3	few	CASSQEWDSGNTIYF	TGTGCCAGCAGCCAAGAATGGGACTCTGGAAACACCATATATTTT
TRBV19	NA	TRBJ2-7	NA	CASSRGYEQYF	TGTGCCAGTAGCAGGGGTTACGAGCAGTACTTC
TRBV11-2	NA	TRBJ2-5	NA	CASSLATYRDAETQYF	TGTGCCAGCAGCTTAGCCACTTACAGGGACGCGGAGACCCAGTACTTC
TRBV2	TRBD1	TRBJ2-1	NA	CASRQGDSYNEQFF	TGTGCCAGCCGACAGGGGGACTCCTACAATGAGCAGTTCTTC
TRBV19	NA	TRBJ2-6	once	CASSLDGGSGANVLTF	TGTGCCAGTAGTTTGGATGGGGGTTCTGGGGCCAACGTCCTGACTTTC
TRBV7-6	NA	TRBJ1-4	NA	CASSLVEREKLFF	TGTGCCAGCAGCTTAGTCGAGCGGGAAAAACTGTTTTTT
TRBV6-5	TRBD1	TRBJ2-7	NA	CASWTGAYEQYF	TGTGCCAGTTGGACAGGGGCCTACGAGCAGTACTTC
TRBV9	NA	TRBJ2-2	NA	CASSNSESSFHGELFF	TGTGCCAGCTCTAACAGTGAGTCTAGCTTTCACGGGGAGCTGTTTTTT
TRBV28	NA	TRBJ1-1	NA	CASRVANTEAFF	TGTGCAAGCAGGGTGGCGAACACTGAAGCTTTCTTT
TRBV20-1	NA	TRBJ2-7	NA	CSARSDDEQYF	TGCAGTGCTAGAAGTGACGACGAGCAGTACTTC
TRBV11-3	NA	TRBJ2-7	NA	CASSLETGSSYEQYF	TGTGCCAGCAGCTTAGAAACAGGAAGCTCCTACGAGCAGTACTTC
TRBV7-2	NA	TRBJ1-3	NA	CASTLDGGTRNTIYF	TGTGCCAGCACACTAGACGGGGGGACCCGAAACACCATATATTTT
TRBV9	NA	TRBJ2-1	NA	CASSAGSRSYNEQFF	TGTGCCAGCAGCGCGGGATCGCGCTCCTACAATGAGCAGTTCTTC
TRBV6-6	NA	TRBJ1-1	NA	CASSTEGATEAFF	TGTGCCAGCAGTACCGAAGGGGCCACTGAAGCTTTCTTT
TRBV5-4	TRBD1	TRBJ2-3	NA	CASSWGQGAPDTQYF	TGTGCCAGCAGCTGGGGACAGGGGGCCCCAGATACGCAGTATTTT
TRBV11-1	NA	TRBJ2-7	NA	CASSLEGTAEQYF	TGTGCCAGCAGCTTGGAGGGAACGGCCGAGCAGTACTTC
TRBV2	NA	TRBJ1-6	NA	CASSEAGLSPLHF	TGTGCCAGCAGTGAAGCGGGCCTCTCCCCCCTCCACTTT
TRBV7-2	NA	TRBJ1-6	NA	CASSSRPSYNSPLHF	TGTGCCAGCAGCTCCCGACCGAGCTATAATTCACCCCTCCACTTT
TRBV4-1	NA	TRBJ2-7	once	CASSQEWGGEQYF	TGCGCCAGCAGCCAAGAGTGGGGCGGCGAGCAGTACTTC
TRBV6-5	NA	TRBJ1-1	NA	CASSYVDGWSEAFF	TGTGCCAGCAGTTACGTGGACGGTTGGTCTGAAGCTTTCTTT
TRBV2	TRBD2	TRBJ2-7	NA	CASSEVAGGNEQYF	TGTGCCAGCAGTGAAGTTGCGGGGGGTAACGAGCAGTACTTC
TRBV4-3	NA	TRBJ2-6	NA	CASSQDHTGSGANVLTF	TGCGCCAGCAGCCAAGACCACACCGGATCTGGGGCCAACGTCCTGACTTTC
TRBV5-1	NA	TRBJ2-1	NA	CASRLVVSSYNEQFF	TGCGCCAGCAGGTTAGTCGTCAGCTCCTACAATGAGCAGTTCTTC